The next 17 T cell receptor beta chains were all read from a single sample in a study of CD8+CD57+ T cells in acquired aplastic anemia. Profiling of TCR beta VDJ combinations and CDR3 sequences used genomic DNA as template. TCRdb reprocessed the reads with MiXCR, giving one entry per CDR3 protein. The sample includes a few hundred thousand distinct CDR3 sequences, approximately 60% of them seen just once. Sequencing input: sorted CD4+, CD8+, or CD8+CD57+ T cells (not recorded which) from PBMCs. The receptors stem from a human donor in good health.

This clonotype was recorded only once. This chain links TRBV7-9 with TRBJ1-2, with D perhaps TRBD1 (6 bases). V dropped 5 bases and J dropped 6 bases, with 16 bases sitting between them. Germline-derived CDR1 and CDR2 are SEHNR and FQNEAQ (reference sequence). The CDR3 extends over 14 amino acids. The CDR3 sequence is CASSTTQGRNGYTF. The CDR3 nucleotides read TGTGCCAGCAGCACGACACAGGGTAGGAATGGCTACACCTTC.

The V gene is TRBV29-1, the J gene TRBJ2-7; D not resolved. The CDR3 is 11 amino acids. V gave up 6 bases and J gave up 3 bases, with 9 bases separating them. Germline-derived CDR1 and CDR2 are SQVTM and ANQGSEA. CDR3 nucleotide sequence: TGCAGCGTCCTCCTCAACTACGAGCAGTACTTC. Its protein product is CSVLLNYEQYF.

J is TRBJ2-3 and V is TRBV29-1, with 7 bases identical to TRBD1. The germline gives CDR1 SQVTM, CDR2 ANQGSEA. This CDR3 is 13 amino acids long. V lost 5 bases, J lost 1 base, and 3 bases stayed unmatched. This chain's CDR3 is CSVRQGGTDTQYF. The CDR3 nucleotides are TGCAGCGTTCGGCAGGGGGGCACAGATACGCAGTATTTT.

This clonotype was found a few times. The V call is TRBV7-6, the J call TRBJ2-7, with 12 bases aligning to TRBD2. V lost 1 base to trimming and J lost 1 base; unmatched junction nucleotides: 2. Germline assignment: CDR1 SGHVS and CDR2 FNYEAQ. This CDR3 is 16 amino acids long. Here the CDR3 reads CASSLGTSGGSYEQYF. In DNA form, the CDR3 reads TGTGCCAGCAGCTTAGGTACTAGCGGGGGGTCCTACGAGCAGTACTTC.

The V gene is TRBV24-1, the J gene TRBJ2-6; D gene uncertain. Trimming cost V 9 bases and J 4 bases, with 6 bases left between them. Germline V gives CDR1 KGHDR, CDR2 SFDVKD. CDR3 length: 12 amino acids. The CDR3 protein is CATEGGANVLTF. CDR3 DNA sequence: TGTGCCACCGAAGGGGGGGCCAACGTCCTGACTTTC.

J is TRBJ1-2 and V is TRBV2; a possible D gene is TRBD1 (5 bases). Trimming stripped 5 bases from V and 4 bases from J, with 20 bases between. CDR1 is SNHLY and CDR2 is FYNNEI in the germline V gene. This CDR3 contains 16 residues. Written as DNA, the CDR3 is TGTGCCAGCAGTTTAGCGCGTCATGGGACGGCCTATGGCTACACCTTC. As protein: CASSLARHGTAYGYTF.

The chain combines TRBV20-1 with TRBJ2-5; D is unclear. V lost 1 base to trimming and J lost 5 bases, with 29 bases between them. CDR3 length: 19 residues. Germline lookup yields CDR1 DFQATT and CDR2 SNEGSKA (reference sequence). The CDR3 protein is CSARGTPSETSRPQETQYF. The CDR3, as DNA: TGCAGTGCTAGAGGGACCCCCAGCGAGACCAGCCGACCTCAGGAGACCCAGTACTTC.

The V gene is TRBV7-6, the J gene TRBJ1-1; maybe TRBD1 (6 bases). Germline V gene lookup returns CDR1 SGHVS and CDR2 FNYEAQ. Trimming pared 0 bases from V and 8 bases from J, leaving 13 bases between. This CDR3 contains 14 residues. CDR3 loop: CASSLAQRGPEAFF. CDR3 nucleotide sequence: TGTGCCAGCAGCTTAGCTCAGCGGGGGCCCGAAGCTTTCTTT.

V gene TRBV10-3 combines with J gene TRBJ2-7, with D possibly being TRBD2 (7 bases). CDR1 and CDR2 (germline): ENHRY, SYGVKD. This CDR3 has 15 amino acids. Trimming cost V 6 bases and J 2 bases, with 17 bases left between them. The DNA for the CDR3 is TGTGCCATCAGCCTCGGGGAGGGGGGTACCTACGAGCAGTACTTC. This sequence encodes CAISLGEGGTYEQYF.

CDR3 coding DNA: TGCGCCAGCAGTGAGAAGGGTGACTATGGCTACACCTTC. Amino acids: CASSEKGDYGYTF. V usage is TRBV10-2 and J usage is TRBJ1-2; D unresolved. This CDR3 region has 13 residues. Germline V gene sequence: CDR1 WSHSY, CDR2 SAAADI. V was cut by 2 bases and J by 3 bases, with 7 bases left in between.

Of note for this clonotype: At one end the junction does not follow the germline gene, possibly because of a read error. The V and J genes are TRBV7-9 and TRBJ1-1; TRBD1 is a possible D gene (6 bases). Germline CDR1 reads SEHNR; CDR2 reads FQNEAQ (reference sequence). This CDR3 comprises 11 residues. The CDR3 nucleotides read TGTGCCGGGGGCCCGAACAATGAAGCTTTCTTT. Protein product: CAGGPNNEAFF.

V is TRBV15 and J is TRBJ2-7, with D tentatively TRBD2 (6 bases). The CDR3 sequence is 14 residues long. Trimming removed 4 bases at V and 3 bases at J, with 13 bases between. Germline V gene data show CDR1 as LNHNV and CDR2 as YYDKDF (reference sequence). The CDR3 sequence: CATSTGLNVYEQYF. The CDR3 nucleotides are TGTGCCACCAGCACGGGACTCAACGTCTACGAGCAGTACTTC. Drawing the rest from reference TRBV15 and TRBJ2-7, the complete variable domain is DAMVIQNPRYQVTQFGKPVTLSCSQTLNHNVMYWYQQKSSQAPKLLFHYYDKDFNNEADTPDNFQSRRPNTSFCFLDIRSPGLGDTAMYLCATSTGLNVYEQYFGPGTRLTVT.

With regard to this clonotype: The junction departs from the called germline gene at one end, perhaps through a read error. The chain is built from TRBV25-1 and TRBJ1-2; 8 nucleotides agree with TRBD1. The germline gives CDR1 MGHDK, CDR2 SYGVNS. The CDR3 consists of 13 residues. CDR3 bases: TGTGCCGGCAGGCAAGACAGGGGAGAAGGCTACACCTTC. Amino acid sequence: CAGRQDRGEGYTF.

This clonotype was found many times. The rearrangement links TRBV12-3 or TRBV12-4 to TRBJ2-7; the D call may be TRBD1 or TRBD2 (6 bases each). CDR3 length: 17 amino acids. Trimming removed 5 bases at V and 2 bases at J, with 22 bases between. CDR3 loop: CASSRWGAEDIPYEQYF. The CDR3 coding sequence is TGTGCCAGCAGTCGGTGGGGGGCTGAGGATATTCCCTACGAGCAGTACTTC.

This chain uses TRBV20-1 with TRBJ2-7; 7 nucleotides match TRBD2. This CDR3 contains 14 residues. CDR1 and CDR2 (germline): DFQATT, SNEGSKA (reference sequence). J lost 3 bases, V lost 2 bases, and 7 bases had no gene match. The CDR3 protein is CSARKAGLGYEQYF. Here the CDR3 DNA reads TGCAGTGCTAGAAAAGCGGGGCTGGGCTACGAGCAGTACTTC.

The rearrangement links TRBV25-1 to TRBJ1-4; D possibly corresponds to TRBD1 (5 bases). Trimming removed 3 bases at V and 0 bases at J, with 8 bases between. Looked up from germline, CDR1 is MGHDK and CDR2 is SYGVNS. The CDR3 loop spans 15 amino acids. The CDR3 coding sequence is TGTGCCAGCAGTGATCTGGGGCCAACTAATGAAAAACTGTTTTTT. Translation gives CASSDLGPTNEKLFF.

The V and J genes are TRBV10-3 and TRBJ2-2; 8 bases match TRBD2. J lost 4 bases, V lost 10 bases, and 8 bases had no gene match. Germline CDR1 ENHRY, CDR2 SYGVKD. The CDR3 extends over 14 amino acids. CDR3 sequence (DNA): TGTGCCAGCAGCCCTCGGGAGGGCACCGGGGAGCTGTTTTTT. Translating gives CASSPREGTGELFF.